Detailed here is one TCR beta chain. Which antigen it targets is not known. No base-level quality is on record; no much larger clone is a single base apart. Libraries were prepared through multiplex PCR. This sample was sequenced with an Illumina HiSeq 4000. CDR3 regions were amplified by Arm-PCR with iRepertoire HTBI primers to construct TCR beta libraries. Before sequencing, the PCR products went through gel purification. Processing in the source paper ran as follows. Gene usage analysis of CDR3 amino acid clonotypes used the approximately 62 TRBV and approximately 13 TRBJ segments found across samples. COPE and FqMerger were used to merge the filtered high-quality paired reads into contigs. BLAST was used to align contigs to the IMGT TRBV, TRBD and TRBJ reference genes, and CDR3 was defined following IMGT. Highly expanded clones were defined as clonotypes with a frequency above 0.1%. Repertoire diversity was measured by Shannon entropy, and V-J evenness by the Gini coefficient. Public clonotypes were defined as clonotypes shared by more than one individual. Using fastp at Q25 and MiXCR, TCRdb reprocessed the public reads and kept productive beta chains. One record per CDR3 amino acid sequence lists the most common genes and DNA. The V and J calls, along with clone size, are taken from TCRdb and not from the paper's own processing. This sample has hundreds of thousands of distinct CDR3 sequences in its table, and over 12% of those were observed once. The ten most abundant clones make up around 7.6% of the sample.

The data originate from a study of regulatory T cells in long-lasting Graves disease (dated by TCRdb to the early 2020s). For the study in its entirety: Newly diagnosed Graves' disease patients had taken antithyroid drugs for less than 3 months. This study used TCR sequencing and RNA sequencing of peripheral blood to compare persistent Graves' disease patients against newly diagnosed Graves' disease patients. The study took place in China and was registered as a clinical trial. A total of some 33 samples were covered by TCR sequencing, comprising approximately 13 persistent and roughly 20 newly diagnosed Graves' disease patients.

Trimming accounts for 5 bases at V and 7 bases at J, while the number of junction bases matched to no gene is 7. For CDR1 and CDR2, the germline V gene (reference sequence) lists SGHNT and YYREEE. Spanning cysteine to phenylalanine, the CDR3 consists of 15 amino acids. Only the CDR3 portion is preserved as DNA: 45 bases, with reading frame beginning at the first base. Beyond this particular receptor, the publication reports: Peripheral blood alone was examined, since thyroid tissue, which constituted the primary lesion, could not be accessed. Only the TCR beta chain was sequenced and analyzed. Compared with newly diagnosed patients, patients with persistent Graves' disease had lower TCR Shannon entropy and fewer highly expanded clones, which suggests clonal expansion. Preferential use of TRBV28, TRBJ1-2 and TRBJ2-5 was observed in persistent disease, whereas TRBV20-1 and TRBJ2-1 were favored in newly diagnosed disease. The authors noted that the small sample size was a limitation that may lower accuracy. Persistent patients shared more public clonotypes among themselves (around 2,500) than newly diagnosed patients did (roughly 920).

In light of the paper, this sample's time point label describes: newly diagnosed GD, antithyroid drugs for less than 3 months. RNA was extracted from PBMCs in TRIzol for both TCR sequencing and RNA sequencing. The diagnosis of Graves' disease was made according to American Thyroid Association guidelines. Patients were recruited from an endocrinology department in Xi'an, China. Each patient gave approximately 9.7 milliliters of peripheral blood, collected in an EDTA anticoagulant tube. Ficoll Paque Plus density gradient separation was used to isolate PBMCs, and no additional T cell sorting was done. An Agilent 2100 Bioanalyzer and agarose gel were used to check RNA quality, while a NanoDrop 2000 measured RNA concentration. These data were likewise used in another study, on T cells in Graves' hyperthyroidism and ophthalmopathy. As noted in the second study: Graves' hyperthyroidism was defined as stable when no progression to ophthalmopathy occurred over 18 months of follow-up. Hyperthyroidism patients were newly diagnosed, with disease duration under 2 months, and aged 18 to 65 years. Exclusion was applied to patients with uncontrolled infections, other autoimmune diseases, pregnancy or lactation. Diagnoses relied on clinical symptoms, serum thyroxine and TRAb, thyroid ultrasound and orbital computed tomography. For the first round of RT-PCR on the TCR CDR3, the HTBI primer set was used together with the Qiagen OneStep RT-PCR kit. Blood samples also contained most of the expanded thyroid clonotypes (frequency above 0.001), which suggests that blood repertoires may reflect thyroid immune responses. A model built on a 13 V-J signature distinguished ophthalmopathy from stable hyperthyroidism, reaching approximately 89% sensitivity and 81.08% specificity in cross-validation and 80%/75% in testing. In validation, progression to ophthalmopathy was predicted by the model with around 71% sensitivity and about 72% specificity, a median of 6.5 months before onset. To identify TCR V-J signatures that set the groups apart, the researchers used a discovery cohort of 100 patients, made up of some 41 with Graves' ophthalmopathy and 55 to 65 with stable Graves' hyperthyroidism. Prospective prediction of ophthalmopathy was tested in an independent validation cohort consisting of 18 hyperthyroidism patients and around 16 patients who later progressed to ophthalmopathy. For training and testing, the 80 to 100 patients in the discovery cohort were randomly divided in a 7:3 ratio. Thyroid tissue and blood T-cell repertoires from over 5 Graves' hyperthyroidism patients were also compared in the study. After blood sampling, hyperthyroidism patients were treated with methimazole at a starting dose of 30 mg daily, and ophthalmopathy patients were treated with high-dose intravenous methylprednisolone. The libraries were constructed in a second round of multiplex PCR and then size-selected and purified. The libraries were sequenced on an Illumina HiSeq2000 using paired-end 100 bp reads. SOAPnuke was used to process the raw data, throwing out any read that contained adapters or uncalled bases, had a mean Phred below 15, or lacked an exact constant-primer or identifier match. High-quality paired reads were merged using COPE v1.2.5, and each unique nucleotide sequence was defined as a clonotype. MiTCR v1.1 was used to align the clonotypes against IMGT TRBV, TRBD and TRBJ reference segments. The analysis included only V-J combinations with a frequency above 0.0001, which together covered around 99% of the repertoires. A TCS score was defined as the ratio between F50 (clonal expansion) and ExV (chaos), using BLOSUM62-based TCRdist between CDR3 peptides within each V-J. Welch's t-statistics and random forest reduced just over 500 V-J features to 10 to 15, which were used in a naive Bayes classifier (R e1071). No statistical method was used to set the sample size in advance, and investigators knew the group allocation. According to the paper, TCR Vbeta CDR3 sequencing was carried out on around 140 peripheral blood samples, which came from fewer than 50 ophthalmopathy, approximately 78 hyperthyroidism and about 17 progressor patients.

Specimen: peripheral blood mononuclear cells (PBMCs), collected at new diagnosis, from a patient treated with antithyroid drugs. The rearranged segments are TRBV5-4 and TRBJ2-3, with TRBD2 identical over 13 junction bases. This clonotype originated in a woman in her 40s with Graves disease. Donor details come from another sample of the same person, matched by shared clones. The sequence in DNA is TGTGCCAGCAGTCGAGGACTAGCGGGGGACCATACGCAGTATTTT. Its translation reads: CASSRGLAGDHTQYF.